A single sample is the source of the 8 T cell receptor beta chains below, sequenced in a study of T cell responses to AZD1222 COVID-19 vaccine. Only in-frame clones appear in the TCRdb table, and some are missing; sequencing was by immunoSEQ multiplex PCR. The table lists tens of thousands of clones, around nine tenths of them singletons. The sample in question was peripheral blood, obtained 28 days after the second AZD1222 dose. The source is an adult who received the AZD1222 COVID-19 vaccine.

In this sample, this clone turned up once. The rearrangement uses TRBV5-8 and TRBJ2-2; D not certain. The CDR3 totals 15 residues. Germline CDR1 reads SGHTS; CDR2 reads YDEGEE. The ends were cut back, 2 bases at V and 4 bases at J, with 12 bases in the middle. CDR3 nucleotides: TGTGCCAGCAGCTTAGGACGGCACCTCACCGGGGAGCTGTTTTTT. It specifies CASSLGRHLTGELFF.

This chain links TRBV5-1 with TRBJ1-2; no definite D call. Germline lookup yields CDR1 SGHRS and CDR2 YFSETQ. This CDR3 has 15 residues. Trimming pared 0 bases from V and 2 bases from J, leaving 11 bases between. CDR3 sequence reads: CASSLEASLNYGYTF. As DNA, the CDR3 is TGCGCCAGCAGCTTGGAGGCAAGTTTAAACTATGGCTACACCTTC.

The V gene is TRBV18, the J gene TRBJ2-5; TRBD1 might be the D (6 bases). V was pared by 3 bases and J by 5 bases, with 13 bases between. Germline loops: CDR1 KGHSH, CDR2 LQKENI. The CDR3 contains 14 residues. The CDR3 protein is CASSPFGQGETQYF. CDR3 sequence (DNA): TGTGCCAGCTCACCTTTCGGCCAGGGGGAGACCCAGTACTTC.

The chain is built from TRBV28 and TRBJ1-4; no firm D call. V gave up 6 bases and J gave up 7 bases, with 15 bases separating them. The CDR3 runs 14 residues. Germline V gene data show CDR1 as MDHEN and CDR2 as SYDVKM. The CDR3 here is CASRPSHTTEKLFF. The CDR3 region has the DNA TGTGCCAGCAGACCCTCGCACACGACTGAAAAACTGTTTTTT.

J is TRBJ1-1 and V is TRBV7-2; no firm D call. The CDR3 contains 15 residues. Germline V lookup: CDR1 SGHTA, CDR2 FQGNSA. V shed 1 base and J shed 2 bases, with 11 bases lying between them. DNA of the CDR3: TGTGCCAGCAGCTTAGGTCCGGGAGGAAACACTGAAGCTTTCTTT. Translating gives CASSLGPGGNTEAFF.

The chain carries TRBV24-1 and TRBJ1-2, with D uncertain. V was shortened by 3 bases and J by 5 bases, with 18 bases between the two germline ends. Looked up from germline, CDR1 is KGHDR and CDR2 is SFDVKD. The CDR3 extends over 16 amino acids. CDR3 nucleotides: TGTGCCACCAGTGATCCCACCGTCGGGGTTGGATATGGCTACACCTTC. Its protein product is CATSDPTVGVGYGYTF.

The V gene is TRBV18, the J gene TRBJ1-4, with 8 bases matching TRBD1. Germline V gene lookup returns CDR1 KGHSH and CDR2 LQKENI. Trimming took 2 bases from V and 8 from J; bases not matched to a gene: 13. This CDR3 region has 17 residues. CDR3 protein: CASSPFADQGAREKLFF. As DNA, the CDR3 is TGTGCCAGCTCACCATTTGCCGATCAGGGGGCTCGGGAAAAACTGTTTTTT.

The gene calls are TRBV5-1 and TRBJ2-5, with D perhaps matching TRBD2 (5 bases). Germline assignment: CDR1 SGHRS and CDR2 YFSETQ. The CDR3 has 13 amino acids. The V and J ends lost 0 bases and 4 bases respectively, with 7 bases between them. The CDR3 loop is CASSLVEGETQYF. The CDR3 region has the DNA TGCGCCAGCAGCTTGGTCGAGGGAGAGACCCAGTACTTC. The whole variable domain, remainder taken from reference TRBV5-1 and TRBJ2-5, is KAGVTQTPRYLIKTRGQQVTLSCSPISGHRSVSWYQQTPGQGLQFLFEYFSETQRNKGNFPGRFSGRQFSNSRSEMNVSTLELGDSALYLCASSLVEGETQYFGPGTRLLVL.